This T cell receptor beta chain was retrieved from a study of blood T cell repertoires in COVID-19. Assay used: immunoSEQ multiplex PCR; TCRdb lists only in-frame clones, some missing. This sample yields under 250,000 clones, of which 80% to 90% are seen a single time; 3.5% to 4% belongs to the top ten. Germline CDR1 and CDR2: LNHDA and SQIVND (reference sequence). The CDR3 totals 14 residues. Trimming took off 6 bases at V and 3 bases at J, with 12 bases between the two ends. This clone was counted a single time. The chain recombines TRBV19 with TRBJ1-5; a possible D gene is TRBD1 (6 bases). This clonotype originated in a woman aged 40-49 years who had been exposed to COVID-19. Sample: PBMCs or T cells enriched from blood (not recorded which). CDR3 region: CASRGTGNNQPQHF. The CDR3 coding sequence is TGTGCCAGTAGGGGAACAGGGAACAATCAGCCCCAGCATTTT. The full variable domain, in which reference TRBV19 and TRBJ1-5 provide the parts outside the CDR3, is DGGITQSPKYLFRKEGQNVTLSCEQNLNHDAMYWYRQDPGQGLRLIYYSQIVNDFQKGDIAEGYSVSREKKESFPLTVTSAQKNPTAFYLCASRGTGNNQPQHFGDGTRLSIL.